This TCR beta chain was recorded in a study of shared clonotypes between healthy human individuals. About the study: Donors had three CD4 naive, three CD4 memory, two CD8 naive and one CD8 memory plate apiece.

The table came from immunoSEQ multiplex PCR; TCRdb's copy has only in-frame clones and leaves some out. This repertoire shows roughly 650,000 clones, 90% to 97% found once; its top ten account for about 0.11%. This clone was observed a single time. The antigen is unknown. Study-level points and caveats: Larger estimated richness was generally seen in naive subsets than in memory subsets. It was observed that approximately 5% of naive CD4 clonotypes were shared across several donors.

CD45RO-negative cells were positively selected for CCR7, leaving out terminally differentiated effector memory CD45RA+ cells. Healthy HIV-negative adults without recent acute infections or vaccinations served as donors. Trimming shortened V by 0 bases and J by 4 bases, and 10 bases separated the two germline ends. Germline V gene lookup returns CDR1 SGHDT and CDR2 YYEEEE. The CDR3 is 14 residues long. The chain employs TRBV5-6 and TRBJ1-1; D is unresolved. The specimen sequenced was naive CD8+ T cells sorted from blood. The sequence derives from a woman aged 25 to 39 in good health. The DNA of the CDR3 is TGTGCCAGCAGCTTGGGAGGCACTGTCACTGAAGCTTTCTTT. Translation gives CASSLGGTVTEAFF.